A selection of T cell receptor beta chains follows, all from one sample in a study of blood T cell repertoires in COVID-19. Sequencing was performed with immunoSEQ multiplex PCR; in TCRdb, only in-frame clones are kept and a portion is missing. The profile shows fewer than 450,000 clones, around 90% of them singletons. The specimen sequenced was PBMCs or T cells enriched from blood (not recorded which). The origin of the receptors is a man aged 18 to 35 who had recovered from COVID-19. Both conserved end residues are part of each CDR3. A D gene is named only where the DNA matches it firmly. Where a row states a size, it is once, few, many or the class of an expanded clone; other rows omit it.

NA,TRBD1,TRBJ1-4,TRBV11-1,TGTGCCAGCTCAAGGCCCAACCAGGGGGCTGAAGAAAAACTGTTTTTT,CASSRPNQGAEEKLFF
many,TRBD1,TRBJ1-5,TRBV10-2,TGCGCCAGCACGACAGGGCCAAATCAGCCCCAGCATTTT,CASTTGPNQPQHF
NA,TRBD1,TRBJ1-2,TRBV24-1,TGTGCCACCAGTTCCCGGGACAGGGACGGCTACACCTTC,CATSSRDRDGYTF
NA,NA,TRBJ2-2,TRBV7-9,TGTGCCAGCGGACCCCTCACGGGAGAATCTAGCGGGGAGCTGTTTTTT,CASGPLTGESSGELFF
few,NA,TRBJ1-3,TRBV7-9,TGTGCCAGCAGCTACAGGAATCCCAGCTCTGGAAACACCATATATTTT,CASSYRNPSSGNTIYF
once,NA,TRBJ1-2,TRBV4-2,TGTGCCAGCAGCCAAGAGGTCCCGGGTGGGGGGGACTATGGCTACACCTTC,CASSQEVPGGGDYGYTF
NA,NA,TRBJ1-4,TRBV14,TGTGCCAGCAGCCAAGATTTCGGGGGTAGAGGCGGAAAACTGTTTTTT,CASSQDFGGRGGKLFF
NA,NA,TRBJ1-4,TRBV5-4,TGTGCCAGCAGCTTCCGGGGTGAGGGAAAACTGTTTTTT,CASSFRGEGKLFF
NA,NA,TRBJ2-2,TRBV6-2/TRBV6-3,TGTGCCAGCAGTCAGTTTAGACGGAGGAACACCGGGGAGCTGTTTTTT,CASSQFRRRNTGELFF
once,NA,TRBJ1-2,TRBV29-1,TGCAGCGTTGGGACAGACTATGGCTACACCTTC,CSVGTDYGYTF
NA,NA,TRBJ1-5,TRBV3-1/TRBV3-2,TGTGCCAGCAGCCTAGGAGGTGGAAATCAGCCCCAGCATTTT,CASSLGGGNQPQHF
NA,TRBD2,TRBJ2-1,TRBV7-8,TGTGCCAGCAGCACAGTTAGCGGGTCGACCTACAATGAGCAGTTCTTC,CASSTVSGSTYNEQFF
NA,TRBD1,TRBJ1-4,TRBV5-1,TGCGCCAGCAGATCAACCGGGACAGGGGATTTACTGTTTTTT,CASRSTGTGDLLFF
once,NA,TRBJ1-5,TRBV2,TGTGCCAGCAGCCGAGGAGATGGCGGGGTAAAGCAGCCCCAGCATTTT,CASSRGDGGVKQPQHF
NA,TRBD2,TRBJ2-7,TRBV5-1,TGCGCCAGCAGCTTAGGTAGCGGGGGTAGGTACGAGCAGTACTTC,CASSLGSGGRYEQYF
NA,NA,TRBJ1-4,TRBV14,TGTGCCAGCAGCCCGTGGCCCGGGGGAAAACTGTTTTTT,CASSPWPGGKLFF
NA,NA,TRBJ1-1,TRBV28,TGTGCCAGCAGTTCGGGGAGGGTCACTGAAGCTTTCTTT,CASSSGRVTEAFF
NA,TRBD2,TRBJ2-1,TRBV3-1/TRBV3-2,TGTGCCAGCAGCCTTCTAGCGGGGTTCAATGAGCAGTTCTTC,CASSLLAGFNEQFF
NA,TRBD2,TRBJ2-2,TRBV7-8,TGTGCCAGCAGCTTCGGCGGGGGTACCACCACCGGGGAGCTGTTTTTT,CASSFGGGTTTGELFF
few,NA,TRBJ2-4,TRBV5-1,TGCGCCAGCAGCTTGAACAGGGAGACATTAGCCAAAAACATTCAGTACTTC,CASSLNRETLAKNIQYF
NA,NA,TRBJ1-6,TRBV6-5,TGTGCCAGCAGTTCCCTCGGGTCCAGCAATTCACCCCTCCACTTT,CASSSLGSSNSPLHF
NA,TRBD1,TRBJ1-2,TRBV3-1/TRBV3-2,TGTGCCAGCAGCCGGGAGGGACAGGGGTCGTCTGGCTACACCTTC,CASSREGQGSSGYTF
NA,TRBD1,TRBJ2-5,TRBV2,TGTGCCAGCAGTTCAGGGGGCGAAGTCTACGGGACCCAGTACTTC,CASSSGGEVYGTQYF
once,TRBD1,TRBJ1-1,TRBV7-9,TGTGCCAGCAGCGGACAGGTTGAAGCTTTCTTT,CASSGQVEAFF
NA,NA,TRBJ1-6,TRBV6-5,TGTGCCAGCACCCCCATGGTAGATTCACCCCTCCACTTT,CASTPMVDSPLHF
NA,NA,TRBJ1-1,TRBV10-3,TGTGCCATCGGTACAGCCAACACTGAAGCTTTCTTT,CAIGTANTEAFF
once,TRBD1,TRBJ1-5,TRBV7-9,TGTGCCAGCAGCAACAGGACAGGGCTAAATCAGCCCCAGCATTTT,CASSNRTGLNQPQHF
NA,NA,TRBJ2-2,TRBV5-1,TGCGCCAGCAACACAGGGGGGGCCGGGGAGCTGTTTTTT,CASNTGGAGELFF
NA,TRBD1,TRBJ2-7,TRBV6-5,TGTGCCAGCAGGGCCGGGACAGCCCCCTACGAGCAGTACTTC,CASRAGTAPYEQYF
NA,TRBD2,TRBJ2-7,TRBV27,TGTGCCAGCAGGGCCTCCGGGACTAGCGGTCCCTACGAGCAGTACTTC,CASRASGTSGPYEQYF
NA,NA,TRBJ1-2,TRBV5-1,TGCGCCAGCAGACCGGAGGGTCTGCCTGGTGGCTACACCTTC,CASRPEGLPGGYTF
NA,NA,TRBJ1-3,TRBV13,TGTGCCAGCAGCCCGCGGACGGGACTTGAATTTGGAAACACCATATATTTT,CASSPRTGLEFGNTIYF
NA,NA,TRBJ1-2,TRBV4-1,TGCGCCAGCAGCCAAGATCCCGGGGGTGGCTACACCTTC,CASSQDPGGGYTF
NA,TRBD1,TRBJ1-5,TRBV5-1,TGCGCCAGCAGCTCCCGGCCAGGGGGCGAGCCCCAGCATTTT,CASSSRPGGEPQHF
NA,NA,TRBJ2-7,TRBV7-2,TGTGCCAGCAGCTTACAGGACACTGGTCCCTACGAGCAGTACTTC,CASSLQDTGPYEQYF